The 6 T cell receptor beta chains below were found in one sample sequenced in a study of Graves' ophthalmopathy and Graves' hyperthyroidism. Amplified material comprised TCR beta CDR3 regions derived from RNA transcripts. First-round RT-PCR used HTBI primers; second-round multiplex PCR followed. TCRdb itself ran the multiplex PCR reads through MiXCR, one entry per CDR3 protein. The table has some 400,000 distinct CDR3 sequences, about 18% seen once. The sample was peripheral blood. The receptors shown here come from a woman in her late teens or twenties with Graves' ophthalmopathy.

This clonotype was recorded many times. The gene calls are TRBV29-1 and TRBJ2-7; D is perhaps TRBD1 or TRBD2 (6 bases each). Germline V gene sequence: CDR1 SQVTM, CDR2 ANQGSEA. CDR3 size: 16 residues. V lost 1 base to trimming and J lost 2 bases, with 18 bases between them. The CDR3 coding sequence is TGCAGCGTTGAAGCCTCCCCCGGGGGCCCAGCCTACGAGCAGTACTTC. Protein product: CSVEASPGGPAYEQYF.

V usage is TRBV20-1 and J usage is TRBJ1-2; 10 bases agree with TRBD1. CDR3 size: 13 residues. Unmatched junction bases numbered 8, after V lost 5 bases and J lost 8 bases. CDR1 and CDR2 (germline): DFQATT, SNEGSKA (reference sequence). The CDR3 spells CSAGAGTGDGYTF. The CDR3 coding sequence is TGCAGTGCTGGGGCCGGGACAGGGGACGGCTACACCTTC.

This clonotype was counted ten times or more. This chain joins TRBV9 and TRBJ2-5; D might be TRBD1 (6 bases). Germline-derived CDR1 and CDR2 are SGDLS and YYNGEE. Trimming removed 3 bases at V and 4 bases at J, with 19 bases between. This CDR3 has 16 amino acids. The CDR3 loop is CASSGDLTGLGETQYF. CDR3 in DNA: TGTGCCAGCAGCGGCGACCTAACAGGGCTTGGAGAGACCCAGTACTTC.

This clonotype was counted at least ten times. The chain recombines TRBV6-5 with TRBJ1-3; D unresolved. The CDR3 has 11 amino acids. Between the trimmed V and J ends, which lost 7 bases and 2 bases, there was a span of 3 bases. Per the germline V gene, CDR1 is MNHEY and CDR2 is SVGAGI. The CDR3 loop is CASTTGNTIYF. CDR3 nucleotides: TGTGCCAGCACAACTGGAAACACCATATATTTT.

This clonotype appeared many times. This sequence joins TRBV28 and TRBJ1-2, with D maybe TRBD1 (5 bases). Between the trimmed V and J ends, which lost 5 bases and 7 bases, there was a span of 14 bases. Per germline, CDR1 MDHEN and CDR2 SYDVKM. This CDR3 has 13 residues. The CDR3 DNA reads as TGTGCCAGCAGTCCCGCACAGGTGTCTGGCTACACCTTC. As protein: CASSPAQVSGYTF.

In this sample, this clonotype turned up many times. The rearrangement joins TRBV30 to TRBJ1-2, with D perhaps TRBD1 (6 bases). The CDR3 runs 20 residues. The ends were cut back, 0 bases at V and 6 bases at J, with 32 bases in the middle. From germline, CDR1 is GTSNPN and CDR2 SVGIG (reference sequence). The CDR3 DNA is TGTGCCTGGAGTGTATGGCCCCTCGCGTTCGGGGGCCCTGAGGAAAATGGCTACACCTTC. Protein product: CAWSVWPLAFGGPEENGYTF.